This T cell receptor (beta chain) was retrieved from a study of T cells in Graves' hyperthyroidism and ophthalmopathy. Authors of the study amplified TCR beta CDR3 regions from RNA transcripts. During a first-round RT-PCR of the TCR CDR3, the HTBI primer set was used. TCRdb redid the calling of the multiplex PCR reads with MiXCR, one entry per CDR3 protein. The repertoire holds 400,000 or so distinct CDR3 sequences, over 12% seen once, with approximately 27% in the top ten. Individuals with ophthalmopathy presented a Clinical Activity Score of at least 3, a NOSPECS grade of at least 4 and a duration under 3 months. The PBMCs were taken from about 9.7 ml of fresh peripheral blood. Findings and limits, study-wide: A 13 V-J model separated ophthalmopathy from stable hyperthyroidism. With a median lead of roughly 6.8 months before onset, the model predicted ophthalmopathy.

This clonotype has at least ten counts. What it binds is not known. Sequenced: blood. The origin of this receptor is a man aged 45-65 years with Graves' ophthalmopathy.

The CDR3: CASSSNSGRSSGNEQFF. CDR3 bases: TGTGCCAGCAGTAGCAATAGCGGGAGATCTTCCGGCAATGAGCAGTTCTTC. The rearrangement joins TRBV12-3 or TRBV12-4 to TRBJ2-1; 9 bases are shared with TRBD2. This CDR3 has 17 residues. V shed 5 bases and J 6 bases; nucleotides not matched to a gene: 14.